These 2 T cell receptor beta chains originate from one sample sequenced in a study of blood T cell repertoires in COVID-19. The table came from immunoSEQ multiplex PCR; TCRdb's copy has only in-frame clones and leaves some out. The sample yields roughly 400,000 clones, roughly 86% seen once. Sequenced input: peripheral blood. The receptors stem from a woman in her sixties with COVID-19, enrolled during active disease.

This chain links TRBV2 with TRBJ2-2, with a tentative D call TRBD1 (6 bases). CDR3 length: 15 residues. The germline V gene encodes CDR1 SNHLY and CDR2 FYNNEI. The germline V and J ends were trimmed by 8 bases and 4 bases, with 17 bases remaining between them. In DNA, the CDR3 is TGTGCCAGCGGCCTGGGGGCAGGGCTCACCGGGGAGCTGTTTTTT. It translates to CASGLGAGLTGELFF.

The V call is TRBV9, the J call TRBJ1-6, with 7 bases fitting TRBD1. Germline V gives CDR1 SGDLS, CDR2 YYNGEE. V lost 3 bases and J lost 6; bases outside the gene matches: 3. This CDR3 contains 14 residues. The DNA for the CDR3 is TGTGCCAGCAGCGCCGGGACAGTTAATTCACCCCTCCACTTT. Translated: CASSAGTVNSPLHF.